The clone carrying this T cell receptor beta chain has just one count. Version v3.0 of the immunoSEQ assay ran at survey level. Libraries were prepared by immunoSEQ multiplex PCR; TCRdb keeps only in-frame clonotypes and omits some of them. The data hold more than 15,000 clones, with approximately 94% observed a single time. This sample was included in a study of long-term antiretroviral therapy in people with HIV. The V gene end was trimmed by 7 bases and the J gene end by 1 base; junction bases not matched to a gene: 6. The germline CDR1 and CDR2 sequences are LNHDA and SQIVND (reference sequence). This CDR3 region has 15 residues. Every specimen provided about 0.9-10 million cryopreserved PBMC before DNA extraction took place.

This chain links TRBV19 with TRBJ2-5, with 10 bases aligning to TRBD2. Material: unsorted PBMCs, obtained roughly 6.4 years after starting antiretroviral therapy. This TCR was recovered from a woman in her 50s with HIV. CDR3 nucleotides: TGTGCCAGTACCCCTAGCGGGAGCCTCCAAGAGACCCAGTACTTC. It encodes CASTPSGSLQETQYF.